This entry lists 22 T cell receptor beta chains sequenced from one sample in a study of cytomegalovirus exposure and HLA in healthy donors. Repertoires were generated with immunoSEQ multiplex PCR, while TCRdb's copy carries only in-frame clones and drops some. There are 150,000 to 250,000 clones in the sample; about 79% occur only once, and 13% lies in the top ten. Sequencing input: PBMCs. The origin of the receptors is a woman in her 30s in good health and CMV-seropositive.

J is TRBJ1-1 and V is TRBV27, with 10 bases lining up with TRBD1. CDR1 MNHEY and CDR2 SMNVEV come from the germline V gene (reference sequence). This CDR3 comprises 18 residues. J was trimmed by 0 bases and V by 4 bases; bases with no gene match: 11. CDR3 DNA sequence: TGTGCCAGCAGTTCAAGAATCACCGGGACAGGGGTGAACACTGAAGCTTTCTTT. Encoded protein: CASSSRITGTGVNTEAFF.

V is TRBV9 and J is TRBJ2-2; tentative D call: TRBD2 (7 bases). V lost 0 bases to trimming and J lost 3 bases, with 12 bases between them. Per germline, CDR1 SGDLS and CDR2 YYNGEE. The CDR3 has 16 amino acids. CDR3 residues: CASSVEGGGHTGELFF. CDR3 DNA sequence: TGTGCCAGCAGCGTAGAAGGGGGAGGGCACACCGGGGAGCTGTTTTTT.

The chain couples TRBV5-4 to TRBJ2-7; 13 nucleotides line up with TRBD2. The CDR3 runs to 16 residues. The ends lost 4 bases at V and 5 bases at J; junction bases unmatched: 9. CDR1 is SGHNT, CDR2 YYREEE, per germline (reference sequence). The CDR3 DNA sequence: TGTGCCAGCAGCCGACGACTAGCGGGAGGTCCGGACGAGCAGTACTTC. Translation: CASSRRLAGGPDEQYF.

The rearrangement links TRBV5-1 to TRBJ1-2; 9 bases match TRBD1. The CDR3 length is 14 residues. CDR1 is SGHRS, CDR2 YFSETQ, per germline. The V segment lost 4 bases and the J segment 7 bases; nucleotides outside the gene matches: 8. The CDR3 DNA is TGCGCCAGCAGCCCGGGGGACAGGGATACTGGCTACACCTTC. It is translated as CASSPGDRDTGYTF.

The rearrangement links TRBV2 to TRBJ1-2; 12 nucleotides match TRBD1. The length of the CDR3 is 18 residues. Germline V gene lookup returns CDR1 SNHLY and CDR2 FYNNEI. V was clipped by 6 bases and J by 3 bases; unmatched bases: 14. This CDR3 is CASSDRDRGPQVHYGYTF. The DNA of the CDR3 is TGTGCCAGCAGCGACCGGGACAGGGGGCCACAGGTGCACTATGGCTACACCTTC.

The chain joins TRBV25-1 to TRBJ2-5, with TRBD2 matching 14 bases. This CDR3 has 17 residues. The V gene's germline CDR1 is MGHDK and CDR2 SYGVNS. The trim removed 3 bases at V and 2 bases at J, leaving 5 bases unmatched. CDR3 amino acids: CASSDLGLAGEQETQYF. The CDR3 DNA is TGTGCCAGCAGTGACCTGGGACTAGCGGGAGAGCAAGAGACCCAGTACTTC.

The rearrangement links TRBV4-1 to TRBJ1-5; 10 bases map to TRBD1. Losses at the gene ends were 4 bases for V and 5 bases for J; bases not matched to a gene: 8. CDR1 is MGHRA, CDR2 YSYEKL, per germline. The CDR3 has 16 amino acids. CDR3 sequence: CASSLIGQGGHQPQHF. In nucleotides, the CDR3 is TGCGCCAGCAGCCTCATCGGACAGGGGGGCCATCAGCCCCAGCATTTT.

The chain is built from TRBV6-6 and TRBJ2-7, with TRBD1 matching 8 bases. CDR1 and CDR2 from the germline V gene are MNHNY and SVGAGI (reference sequence). The CDR3 spans 14 residues. J lost 6 bases, V lost 4 bases, and 8 bases had no gene match. The CDR3 bases are TGTGCCAGCAGTTCCAGGGGGCGCGACGGCGAGCAGTACTTC. This codes for CASSSRGRDGEQYF.

The chain uses TRBV27 and TRBJ2-4; possible D gene TRBD1, 6 bases. CDR3 length equals 13 residues. V lost 0 bases and J 12 bases, leaving 12 bases between the germline ends. Germline values: CDR1 MNHEY, CDR2 SMNVEV (reference sequence). The CDR3: CASSLSWGHPQYF. The DNA of the CDR3 is TGTGCCAGCAGTTTATCGTGGGGACATCCTCAGTACTTC.

The chain recombines TRBV28 with TRBJ2-7, with 8 positions matching TRBD2. Germline lookup yields CDR1 MDHEN and CDR2 SYDVKM. Trimming cost V 8 bases and J 0 bases; bases outside gene matches: 3. This CDR3 has 13 amino acids. The CDR3 bases are TGTGCCAGCGCGACTAGCGTCTCCTACGAGCAGTACTTC. Its translation: CASATSVSYEQYF.

This chain joins TRBV5-8 and TRBJ2-2; D perhaps matches TRBD1 (6 bases). Germline V lookup: CDR1 SGHTS, CDR2 YDEGEE. Trimming took 3 bases from V and 3 from J, leaving 15 bases between them. The CDR3 is 16 residues long. The CDR3 loop is CASSYNLDRDTGELFF. The CDR3 DNA follows: TGTGCCAGCAGCTACAACCTGGACAGAGACACCGGGGAGCTGTTTTTT.

The V gene is TRBV27, the J gene TRBJ2-3, with 8 bases fitting TRBD2. The CDR3 totals 16 residues. J gave up 4 bases and V 4 bases, and 10 bases lay outside the gene matches. Germline CDR1 and CDR2: MNHEY and SMNVEV (reference sequence). CDR3 nucleotide sequence: TGTGCCAGCAGTTCAGAAGCGGGGGTGTACTCAGATACGCAGTATTTT. This sequence encodes CASSSEAGVYSDTQYF.

V and J are TRBV27 and TRBJ2-6; a possible D gene is TRBD1 (6 bases). V gave up 6 bases and J gave up 0 bases, with 15 bases separating them. The CDR3 sequence is 17 residues long. Germline-derived CDR1 and CDR2 are MNHEY and SMNVEV (reference sequence). CDR3 sequence (DNA): TGTGCCAGCAGGCTCGCAGGGGACCTCTCTGGGGCCAACGTCCTGACTTTC. The encoded protein is CASRLAGDLSGANVLTF.

The V call is TRBV18, the J call TRBJ2-1; 8 bases map to TRBD2. Germline loops: CDR1 KGHSH, CDR2 LQKENI. This CDR3 has 14 amino acids. The trim removed 3 bases at V and 8 bases at J, leaving 6 bases unmatched. The CDR3 DNA follows: TGTGCCAGCTCACCCGGGACTAGGGTCGATGAGCAGTTCTTC. This encodes CASSPGTRVDEQFF. Full variable domain (remainder filled in from reference TRBV18 and TRBJ2-1): NAGVMQNPRHLVRRRGQEARLRCSPMKGHSHVYWYRQLPEEGLKFMVYLQKENIIDESGMPKERFSAEFPKEGPSILRIQQVVRGDSAAYFCASSPGTRVDEQFFGPGTRLTVL.

The V and J genes are TRBV7-7 and TRBJ1-1, with TRBD1 identical over 10 bases. Germline V gives CDR1 SSHAT, CDR2 FNYEAQ (reference sequence). The CDR3 length is 13 residues. The CDR3 DNA reads as TGTGCTAAACCGGGACAGGGGATTTCTGAAGCTTTCTTT. Translating it yields CAKPGQGISEAFF.

This chain joins TRBV19 and TRBJ2-3; D may be TRBD1 (7 bases). V lost 4 bases and J 5 bases, leaving 16 bases between the germline ends. The CDR3 is 15 amino acids. CDR1 and CDR2 (germline): LNHDA, SQIVND (reference sequence). In DNA form, the CDR3 reads TGTGCCAGTAGTACCAGTGGAGGGGGCAGAGATACGCAGTATTTT. It is translated as CASSTSGGGRDTQYF.

This clone has only one observation. The chain is built from TRBV6-5 and TRBJ2-1; 7 bases fit TRBD2. The CDR3 has 15 residues. CDR1 is MNHEY and CDR2 is SVGAGI in the germline V gene. V shed 5 bases and J 2 bases; nucleotides not matched to a gene: 6. CDR3 nucleotide sequence: TGTGCCAGCAGTATCACAGCGGGACCCTACAATGAGCAGTTCTTC. Residues: CASSITAGPYNEQFF.

The rearrangement uses TRBV2 and TRBJ1-2, with a possible D match to TRBD1 (6 bases). The germline V gene has CDR1 SNHLY and CDR2 FYNNEI. The ends were cut back, 3 bases at V and 6 bases at J, with 23 bases in the middle. The CDR3 is 17 amino acids. This CDR3 reads CASSDLDRGGQVDGYTF. In DNA, the CDR3 is TGTGCCAGCAGTGATCTCGATCGCGGGGGGCAGGTGGATGGCTACACCTTC.

The chain is built from TRBV18 and TRBJ2-5, with 7 bases matching TRBD2. Germline CDR1 KGHSH, CDR2 LQKENI. The CDR3 is 13 amino acids. Trimming took 3 bases from V and 3 from J; bases not matched to a gene: 1. CDR3 residues: CASSPLAEETQYF. In DNA form, the CDR3 reads TGTGCCAGCTCACCTCTAGCGGAAGAGACCCAGTACTTC.

This clone has only one observation. The gene calls are TRBV12-5 and TRBJ2-5; the match to TRBD1 covers 11 bases. There are 15 residues in the CDR3. V shed 3 bases and J 2 bases; nucleotides not matched to a gene: 2. Germline V gene sequence: CDR1 LGHNT, CDR2 FRNRAP. The CDR3 reads CASGFGTGGQETQYF. In DNA form, the CDR3 reads TGTGCTAGTGGTTTTGGGACAGGGGGACAAGAGACCCAGTACTTC.

The V call is TRBV27, the J call TRBJ1-4; 9 bases are a match to TRBD1. The CDR3 totals 16 residues. Germline assignment: CDR1 MNHEY and CDR2 SMNVEV (reference sequence). The V segment lost 2 bases and the J segment 2 bases; nucleotides outside the gene matches: 3. CDR3 sequence reads: CASSLLGQGTNEKLFF. For the CDR3, the DNA is TGTGCCAGCAGTTTACTAGGACAGGGGACTAATGAAAAACTGTTTTTT.

The rearrangement uses TRBV28 and TRBJ1-1; 9 bases are shared with TRBD1. In germline, CDR1 is MDHEN, CDR2 SYDVKM. V was pared by 6 bases and J by 1 base, with 12 bases of the junction left unmatched. The CDR3 is 17 residues long. This CDR3 is CASSPFGQGFRNTEAFF. The CDR3 DNA reads TGTGCCAGCAGCCCATTCGGACAGGGGTTTAGGAACACTGAAGCTTTCTTT.